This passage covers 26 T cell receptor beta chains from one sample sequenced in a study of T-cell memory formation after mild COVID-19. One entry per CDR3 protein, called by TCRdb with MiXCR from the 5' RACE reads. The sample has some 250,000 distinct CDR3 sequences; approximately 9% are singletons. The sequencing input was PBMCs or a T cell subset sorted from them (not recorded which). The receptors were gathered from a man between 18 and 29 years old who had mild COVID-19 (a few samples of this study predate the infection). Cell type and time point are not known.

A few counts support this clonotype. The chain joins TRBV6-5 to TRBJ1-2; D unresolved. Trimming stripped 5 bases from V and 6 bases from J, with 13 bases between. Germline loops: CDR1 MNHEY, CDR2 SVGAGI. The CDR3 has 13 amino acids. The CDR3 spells CASSPSVFHGYTF. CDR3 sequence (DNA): TGTGCCAGCAGTCCCTCGGTCTTTCATGGCTACACCTTC.

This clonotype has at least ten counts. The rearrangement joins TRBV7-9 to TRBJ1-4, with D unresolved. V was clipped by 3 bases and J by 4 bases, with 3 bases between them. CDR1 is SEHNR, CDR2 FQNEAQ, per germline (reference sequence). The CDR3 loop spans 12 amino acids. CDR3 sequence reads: CASSFLNEKLFF. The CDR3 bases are TGTGCCAGCAGCTTCCTTAATGAAAAACTGTTTTTT.

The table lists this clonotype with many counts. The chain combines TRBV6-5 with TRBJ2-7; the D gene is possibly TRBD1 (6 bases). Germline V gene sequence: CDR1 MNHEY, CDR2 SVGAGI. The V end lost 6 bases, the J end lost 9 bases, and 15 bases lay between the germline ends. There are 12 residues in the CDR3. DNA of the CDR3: TGTGCCAGCAGCCAACAAGGGGGTGTGCAGTACGTC. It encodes CASSQQGGVQYV.

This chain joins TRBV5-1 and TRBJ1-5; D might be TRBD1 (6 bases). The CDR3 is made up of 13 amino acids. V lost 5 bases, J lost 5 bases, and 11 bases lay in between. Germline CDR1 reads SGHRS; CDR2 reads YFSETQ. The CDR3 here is CASRPNRDQPQHF. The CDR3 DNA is TGCGCCAGCAGACCTAACAGGGATCAGCCCCAGCATTTT.

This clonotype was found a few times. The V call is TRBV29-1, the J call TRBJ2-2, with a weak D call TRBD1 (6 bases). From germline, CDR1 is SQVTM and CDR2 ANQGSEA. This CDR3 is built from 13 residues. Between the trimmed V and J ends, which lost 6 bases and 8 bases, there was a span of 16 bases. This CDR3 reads CSVAPTGLGELFF. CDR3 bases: TGCAGCGTGGCCCCGACAGGTTTGGGGGAGCTGTTTTTT.

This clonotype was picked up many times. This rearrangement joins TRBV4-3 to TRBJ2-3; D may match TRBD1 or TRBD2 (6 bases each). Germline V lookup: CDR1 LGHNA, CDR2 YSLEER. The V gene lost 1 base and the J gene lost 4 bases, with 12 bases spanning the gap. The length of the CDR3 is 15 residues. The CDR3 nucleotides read TGCGCCAGCAGCCAAGTGGGGGGCCCTGCAGATACGCAGTATTTT. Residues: CASSQVGGPADTQYF.

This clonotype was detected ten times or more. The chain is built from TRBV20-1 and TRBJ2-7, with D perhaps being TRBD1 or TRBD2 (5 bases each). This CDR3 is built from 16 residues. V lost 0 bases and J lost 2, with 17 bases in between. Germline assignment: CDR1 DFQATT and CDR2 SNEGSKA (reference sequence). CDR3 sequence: CSAREFKGPSPYEQYF. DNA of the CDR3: TGCAGTGCTAGAGAGTTTAAGGGACCTTCCCCCTACGAGCAGTACTTC.

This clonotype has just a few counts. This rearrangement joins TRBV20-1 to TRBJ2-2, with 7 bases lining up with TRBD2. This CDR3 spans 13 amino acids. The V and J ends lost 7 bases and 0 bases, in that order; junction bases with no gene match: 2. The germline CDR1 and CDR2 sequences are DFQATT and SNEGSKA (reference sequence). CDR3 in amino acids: CSGGGTNTGELFF. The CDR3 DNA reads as TGCAGTGGGGGAGGGACGAACACCGGGGAGCTGTTTTTT.

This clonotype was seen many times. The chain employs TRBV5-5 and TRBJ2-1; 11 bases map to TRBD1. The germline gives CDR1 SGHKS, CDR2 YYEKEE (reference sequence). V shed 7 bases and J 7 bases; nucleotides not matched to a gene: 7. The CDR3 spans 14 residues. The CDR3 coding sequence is TGTGCCAGCGGACAGGGGGCCAATATTAATGAGCAGTTCTTC. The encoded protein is CASGQGANINEQFF.

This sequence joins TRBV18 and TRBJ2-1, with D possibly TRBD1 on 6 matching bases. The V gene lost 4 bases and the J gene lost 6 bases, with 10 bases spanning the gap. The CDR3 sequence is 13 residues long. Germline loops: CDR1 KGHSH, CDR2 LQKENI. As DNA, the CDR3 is TGTGCCAGCTCACGACAAGGGGGCAATGAGCAGTTCTTC. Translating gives CASSRQGGNEQFF.

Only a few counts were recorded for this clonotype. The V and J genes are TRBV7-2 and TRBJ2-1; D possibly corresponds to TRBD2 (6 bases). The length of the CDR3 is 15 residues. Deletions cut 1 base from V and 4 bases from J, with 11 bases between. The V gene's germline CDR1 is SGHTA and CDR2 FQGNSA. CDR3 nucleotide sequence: TGTGCCAGCAGCTTAGGTCTAGCGAGATACAATGAGCAGTTCTTC. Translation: CASSLGLARYNEQFF.

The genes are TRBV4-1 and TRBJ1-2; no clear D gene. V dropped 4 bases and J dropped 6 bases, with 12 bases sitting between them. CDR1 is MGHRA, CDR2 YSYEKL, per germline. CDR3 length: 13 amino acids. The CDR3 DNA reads TGCGCCAGCAGCCCTCTCCCCCAGAATGGCTACACCTTC. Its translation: CASSPLPQNGYTF.

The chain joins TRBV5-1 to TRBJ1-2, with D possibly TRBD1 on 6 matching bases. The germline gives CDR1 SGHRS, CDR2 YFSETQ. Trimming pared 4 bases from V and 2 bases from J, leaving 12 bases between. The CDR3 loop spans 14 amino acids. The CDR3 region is CASSADRINYGYTF. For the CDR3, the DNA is TGCGCCAGCAGCGCAGACAGGATCAACTATGGCTACACCTTC.

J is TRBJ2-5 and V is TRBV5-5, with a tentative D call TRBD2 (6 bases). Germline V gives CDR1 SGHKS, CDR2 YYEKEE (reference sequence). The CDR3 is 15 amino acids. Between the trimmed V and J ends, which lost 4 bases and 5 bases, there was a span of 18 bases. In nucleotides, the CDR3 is TGTGCCAGCAGCCTAGGGGACTTGGCCCGGGAGACCCAGTACTTC. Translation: CASSLGDLARETQYF.

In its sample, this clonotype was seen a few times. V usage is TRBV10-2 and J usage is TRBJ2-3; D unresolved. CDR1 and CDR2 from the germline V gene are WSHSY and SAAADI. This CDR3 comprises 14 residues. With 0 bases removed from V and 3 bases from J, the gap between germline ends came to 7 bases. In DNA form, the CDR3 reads TGCGCCAGCAGTGAGTCGAAGCTGACAGATACGCAGTATTTT. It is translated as CASSESKLTDTQYF.

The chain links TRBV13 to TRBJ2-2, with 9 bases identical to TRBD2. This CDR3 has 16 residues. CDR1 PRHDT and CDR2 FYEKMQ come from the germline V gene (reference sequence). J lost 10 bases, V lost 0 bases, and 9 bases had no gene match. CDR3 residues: CASSLGRGTSKQELFF. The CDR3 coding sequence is TGTGCCAGCAGCTTAGGACGGGGGACTAGCAAACAGGAGCTGTTTTTT.

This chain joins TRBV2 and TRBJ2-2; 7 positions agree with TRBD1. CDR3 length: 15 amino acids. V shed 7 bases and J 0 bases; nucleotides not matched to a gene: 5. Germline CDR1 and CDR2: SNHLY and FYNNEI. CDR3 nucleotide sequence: TGTGCCAGCAAGGGGGACAGCGCGAACACCGGGGAGCTGTTTTTT. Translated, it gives CASKGDSANTGELFF.

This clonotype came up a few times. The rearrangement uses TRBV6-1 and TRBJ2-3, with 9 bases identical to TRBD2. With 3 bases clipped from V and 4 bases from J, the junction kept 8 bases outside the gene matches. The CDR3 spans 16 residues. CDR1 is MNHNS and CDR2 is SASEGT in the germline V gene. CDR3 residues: CASSDYGGGASDTQYF. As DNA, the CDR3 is TGTGCCAGCAGTGACTATGGCGGGGGGGCCTCAGATACGCAGTATTTT.

CDR3 sequence: CASSQERGASTDTQYF. The CDR3 region has the DNA TGTGCCAGCAGCCAAGAGCGGGGGGCTAGCACAGATACGCAGTATTTT. The V call is TRBV4-2, the J call TRBJ2-3, with 8 bases identical to TRBD2. The CDR3 length is 16 residues. CDR1 and CDR2 (germline): LGHNA, YNFKEQ. Trimming removed 0 bases from V and 0 bases from J; junction bases left unmatched: 2.

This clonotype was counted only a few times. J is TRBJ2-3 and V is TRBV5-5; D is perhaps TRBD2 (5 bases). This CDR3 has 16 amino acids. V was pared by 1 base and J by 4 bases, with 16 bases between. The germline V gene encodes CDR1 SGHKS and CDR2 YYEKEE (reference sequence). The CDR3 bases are TGTGCCAGCAGCTTGTCTGGCGGGTTCGTGTCAGATACGCAGTATTTT. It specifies CASSLSGGFVSDTQYF. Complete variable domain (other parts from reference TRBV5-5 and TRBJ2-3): DAGVTQSPTHLIKTRGQQVTLRCSPISGHKSVSWYQQVLGQGPQFIFQYYEKEERGRGNFPDRFSARQFPNYSSELNVNALLLGDSALYLCASSLSGGFVSDTQYFGPGTRLTVL.

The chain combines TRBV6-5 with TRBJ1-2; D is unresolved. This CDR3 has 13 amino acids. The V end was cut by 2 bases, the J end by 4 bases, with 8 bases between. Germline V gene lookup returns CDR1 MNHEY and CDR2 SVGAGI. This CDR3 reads CASSYGGIYGYTF. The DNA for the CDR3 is TGTGCCAGCAGTTACGGCGGGATCTATGGCTACACCTTC.

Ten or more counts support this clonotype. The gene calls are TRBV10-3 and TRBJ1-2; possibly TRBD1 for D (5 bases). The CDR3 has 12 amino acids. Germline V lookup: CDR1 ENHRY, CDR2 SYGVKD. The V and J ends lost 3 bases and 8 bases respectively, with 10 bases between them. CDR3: CAISDRGRGYTF. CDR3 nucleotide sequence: TGTGCCATCAGTGACCGGGGCAGGGGCTACACCTTC.

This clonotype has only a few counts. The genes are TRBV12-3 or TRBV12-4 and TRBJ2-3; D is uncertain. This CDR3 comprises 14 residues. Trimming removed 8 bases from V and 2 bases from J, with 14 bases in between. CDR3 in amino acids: CASPPGSFTDTQYF. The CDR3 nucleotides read TGTGCCAGCCCCCCCGGGTCTTTCACAGATACGCAGTATTTT.

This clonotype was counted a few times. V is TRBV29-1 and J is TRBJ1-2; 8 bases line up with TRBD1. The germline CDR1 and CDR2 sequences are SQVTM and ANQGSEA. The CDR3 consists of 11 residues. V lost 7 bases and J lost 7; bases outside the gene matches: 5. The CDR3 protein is CSEGQEGGYTF. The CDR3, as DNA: TGCAGCGAGGGACAGGAGGGTGGCTACACCTTC. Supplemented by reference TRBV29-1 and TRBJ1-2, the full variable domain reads SAVISQKPSRDICQRGTSLTIQCQVDSQVTMMFWYRQQPGQSLTLIATANQGSEATYESGFVIDKFPISRPNLTFSTLTVSNMSPEDSSIYLCSEGQEGGYTFGSGTRLTVV.

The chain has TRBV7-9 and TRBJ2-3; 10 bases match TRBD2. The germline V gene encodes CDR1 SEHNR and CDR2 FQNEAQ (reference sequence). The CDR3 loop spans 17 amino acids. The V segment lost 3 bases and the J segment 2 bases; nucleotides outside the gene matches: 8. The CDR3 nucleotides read TGTGCCAGCAGCTTCCGGCTAGCGGGGGAGCTCACAGATACGCAGTATTTT. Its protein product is CASSFRLAGELTDTQYF.

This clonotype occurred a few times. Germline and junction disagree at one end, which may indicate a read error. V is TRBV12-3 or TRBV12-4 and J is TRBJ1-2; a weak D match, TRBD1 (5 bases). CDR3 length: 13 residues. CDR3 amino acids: CASTLGASYGYTF. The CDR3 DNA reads TGTGCCAGCACTTTAGGGGCAAGCTATGGCTACACCTTC.